Presented here are 24 T cell receptor beta chains from one specimen sequenced in a study of blood T cell repertoires in COVID-19. This table comes from immunoSEQ multiplex PCR, and its TCRdb copy is limited to in-frame clones, with some not included. The table records 150,000 to 200,000 clones, over 75% of them present only once. The sample comprised PBMCs or T cells enriched from blood (not recorded which). The source is a woman aged 18-30 years who had recovered from COVID-19.

This clone was detected only once. V usage is TRBV16 and J usage is TRBJ2-7; D is unclear. The CDR3 runs to 14 residues. With 2 bases removed from V and 0 bases from J, the gap between germline ends came to 8 bases. The germline V gene encodes CDR1 KGHSY and CDR2 FQNENV. Here the CDR3 reads CASSQRQASYEQYF. Written as DNA, the CDR3 is TGTGCCAGCAGCCAACGGCAGGCCTCCTACGAGCAGTACTTC.

The V and J genes are TRBV11-2 and TRBJ1-2, with D possibly TRBD1 on 5 matching bases. The CDR3 loop spans 14 amino acids. The germline CDR1 and CDR2 sequences are SGHAT and FQNNGV. V was pared by 3 bases and J by 8 bases, with 16 bases between. CDR3 protein: CASSLGPVIAGYTF. CDR3 bases: TGTGCCAGCAGCTTGGGGCCCGTGATTGCCGGCTACACCTTC.

The chain is built from TRBV7-2 and TRBJ2-1, with 8 nucleotides matching TRBD2. Trimming removed 5 bases from V and 3 bases from J; junction bases left unmatched: 9. The germline V gene encodes CDR1 SGHTA and CDR2 FQGNSA. This CDR3 region has 16 residues. CDR3 protein: CASSRQTGTSYNEQFF. The CDR3 DNA reads as TGTGCCAGCAGCCGCCAAACCGGGACTAGCTACAATGAGCAGTTCTTC.

This chain joins TRBV7-2 and TRBJ1-4; 8 bases are a match to TRBD1. CDR3 length equals 15 residues. Germline V gene lookup returns CDR1 SGHTA and CDR2 FQGNSA. V was clipped by 5 bases and J by 8 bases; unmatched bases: 10. The CDR3 region is CASSASGQGTEKLFF. In DNA, the CDR3 is TGTGCCAGCAGCGCAAGCGGACAGGGAACAGAAAAACTGTTTTTT. The full variable domain, completed using reference TRBV7-2 and TRBJ1-4, is GAGVSQSPSNKVTEKGKDVELRCDPISGHTALYWYRQSLGQGLEFLIYFQGNSAPDKSGLPSDRFSAERTGGSVSTLTIQRTQQEDSAVYLCASSASGQGTEKLFFGSGTQLSVL.

For the CDR3, the DNA is TGTGCCAGCAGTTACTCGAAGCGTAACTCCTACGAGCAGTACTTC. Protein product: CASSYSKRNSYEQYF. The chain uses TRBV6-5 and TRBJ2-7, with no clear D. Trimming took 0 bases from V and 0 from J, leaving 9 bases between them. The CDR3 consists of 15 residues. Germline CDR1 MNHEY, CDR2 SVGAGI.

The rearrangement joins TRBV5-1 to TRBJ1-1; no clear D gene. The V end lost 0 bases, the J end lost 1 base, and 13 bases lay between the germline ends. This CDR3 is built from 16 residues. Germline V lookup: CDR1 SGHRS, CDR2 YFSETQ. CDR3 region: CASSLDVGRKNTEAFF. Written as DNA, the CDR3 is TGCGCCAGCAGCTTGGATGTGGGCAGAAAGAACACTGAAGCTTTCTTT. Looking up the rest from reference TRBV5-1 and TRBJ1-1 gives the full variable domain: KAGVTQTPRYLIKTRGQQVTLSCSPISGHRSVSWYQQTPGQGLQFLFEYFSETQRNKGNFPGRFSGRQFSNSRSEMNVSTLELGDSALYLCASSLDVGRKNTEAFFGQGTRLTVV.

This clone was counted once. The CDR3 here is CASREDLRDRSYNEQFF. The DNA of the CDR3 is TGTGCCAGCAGGGAGGACCTCCGGGACAGGTCCTACAATGAGCAGTTCTTC. The rearrangement joins TRBV2 to TRBJ2-1, with TRBD1 matching over 8 bases. The CDR3 runs 17 residues. CDR1 and CDR2 from the germline V gene are SNHLY and FYNNEI. With V trimmed by 6 bases and J by 1 base, 11 bases remained unmatched.

V usage is TRBV28 and J usage is TRBJ2-7; 9 positions match TRBD1. Losses at the gene ends were 6 bases for V and 9 bases for J; bases not matched to a gene: 9. The CDR3 extends over 13 amino acids. Germline V lookup: CDR1 MDHEN, CDR2 SYDVKM. The CDR3 bases are TGTGCCAGCAGATTCCAAGCACAGGGGGCGCAGTACTTC. Amino acid sequence: CASRFQAQGAQYF.

The chain couples TRBV10-3 to TRBJ1-4; 8 bases agree with TRBD1. V dropped 0 bases and J dropped 6; count of bases not matched to a gene: 3. Germline V gene sequence: CDR1 ENHRY, CDR2 SYGVKD. The CDR3 covers 15 residues. CDR3 loop: CAISESTGVDEKLFF. CDR3 DNA sequence: TGTGCCATCAGTGAGTCGACAGGGGTTGATGAAAAACTGTTTTTT.

This clone showed up just once. The V and J genes are TRBV12-3 or TRBV12-4 and TRBJ2-7; D unclear. This CDR3 contains 13 residues. The V gene lost 3 bases and the J gene lost 5 bases, with 11 bases spanning the gap. CDR3 residues: CASSLSRRDEQYF. The CDR3 region has the DNA TGTGCCAGCAGTTTGTCCCGCCGGGACGAGCAGTACTTC.

This clone was detected once. J is TRBJ2-5 and V is TRBV14; possible D gene TRBD2, 5 bases. V lost 4 bases and J 5 bases, leaving 14 bases between the germline ends. Germline V lookup: CDR1 SGHDN, CDR2 FVKESK. The CDR3 extends over 14 amino acids. CDR3 DNA: TGTGCCAGCAGCCTAAGCGGATCATCCGAGACCCAGTACTTC. Protein sequence: CASSLSGSSETQYF.

CDR3 residues: CASSLARINEQFF. In DNA form, the CDR3 reads TGTGCCAGCAGCTTGGCTCGTATCAATGAGCAGTTCTTC. This chain connects TRBV7-3 to TRBJ2-1; the D is unclear. The V gene's germline CDR1 is SGHTA and CDR2 FQGTGA. V was clipped by 3 bases and J by 6 bases, with 9 bases between them. The CDR3 has 13 residues.

V and J are TRBV5-3 and TRBJ2-7; the D gene is possibly TRBD1 (6 bases). TRBV5-3 is an open reading frame, and its role is uncertain. CDR3 length equals 16 residues. V lost 0 bases and J lost 3, with 16 bases in between. The chain's CDR3 is CARSLVRQGMDYEQYF. CDR3 coding DNA: TGTGCCAGAAGCTTGGTCAGGCAGGGGATGGACTACGAGCAGTACTTC.

The chain is built from TRBV15 and TRBJ1-5; TRBD1 might be the D (5 bases). V gave up 0 bases and J gave up 4 bases, with 10 bases separating them. Germline CDR1 reads LNHNV; CDR2 reads YYDKDF (reference sequence). CDR3 length: 15 amino acids. The CDR3 DNA is TGTGCCACCAGCAGAGATAAGGGGAGGAATCAGCCCCAGCATTTT. This codes for CATSRDKGRNQPQHF.

The chain recombines TRBV2 with TRBJ2-3; D gene uncertain. Trimming took off 3 bases at V and 2 bases at J, with 15 bases between the two ends. This CDR3 has 16 amino acids. Germline CDR1 is SNHLY and CDR2 is FYNNEI. The CDR3 region has the DNA TGTGCCAGCAGTGAGATGAGGAACCTCGACACAGATACGCAGTATTTT. This gives the protein CASSEMRNLDTDTQYF.

The chain uses TRBV30 and TRBJ1-5, with D tentatively TRBD1 (6 bases). Germline lookup yields CDR1 GTSNPN and CDR2 SVGIG (reference sequence). The CDR3 covers 15 residues. V was cut by 0 bases and J by 3 bases, with 12 bases left in between. In DNA form, the CDR3 reads TGTGCCTGGAGTGTGGGGGGGGCATCCAATCAGCCCCAGCATTTT. Translated: CAWSVGGASNQPQHF.

The J gene is TRBJ2-3, the V gene TRBV27; 7 nucleotides align to TRBD1. V dropped 7 bases and J dropped 3; count of bases not matched to a gene: 7. The CDR3 length is 14 residues. Germline lookup yields CDR1 MNHEY and CDR2 SMNVEV (reference sequence). CDR3 nucleotide sequence: TGTGCCAGCAATACAGGACAGGATACAGATACGCAGTATTTT. It specifies CASNTGQDTDTQYF.

J is TRBJ2-1 and V is TRBV9, with TRBD1 matching over 10 bases. Germline CDR1 SGDLS, CDR2 YYNGEE. The J segment lost 6 bases and the V segment lost 3 bases, leaving 6 bases of the junction unmatched. This CDR3 is 15 amino acids long. Here the CDR3 DNA reads TGTGCCAGCAGCGCGACAGGGGGCTTAGTCAATGAGCAGTTCTTC. Residues: CASSATGGLVNEQFF.

This clone was counted between two and nine times. This chain joins TRBV6-4 and TRBJ1-2; the match to TRBD1 covers 8 bases. V trimming: 3 bases; J trimming: 6 bases; junction bases outside the gene matches: 15. The CDR3 has 17 residues. Germline V gene data show CDR1 as MRHNA and CDR2 as SNTAGT. The CDR3, as DNA: TGTGCCAGCAGTGATCCTCCAAGGGATGGACAGGGCCATGGCTACACCTTC. It is translated as CASSDPPRDGQGHGYTF.

The gene calls are TRBV15 and TRBJ1-4; 8 bases agree with TRBD1. The CDR3 totals 16 residues. After removal of 0 bases from V and 6 bases from J, the junction contained 6 bases not matched to a gene. The germline V gene encodes CDR1 LNHNV and CDR2 YYDKDF (reference sequence). This CDR3 reads CATSREMAGGDEKLFF. For the CDR3, the DNA is TGTGCCACCAGCAGAGAGATGGCAGGGGGCGATGAAAAACTGTTTTTT.

The rearrangement links TRBV10-3 to TRBJ1-2; 7 positions match TRBD1. CDR1 is ENHRY and CDR2 is SYGVKD in the germline V gene. The trim removed 3 bases at V and 5 bases at J, leaving 9 bases unmatched. The CDR3 covers 15 residues. Here the CDR3 reads CAISEGGRHGYGYTF. DNA for the CDR3: TGTGCCATCAGTGAAGGGGGCAGGCATGGATATGGCTACACCTTC.

The chain couples TRBV7-8 to TRBJ1-5; a weak D match, TRBD1 (5 bases). Germline V gene lookup returns CDR1 SGHVS and CDR2 FQNEAQ. The CDR3 length is 18 residues. V was cut by 1 base and J by 7 bases, with 23 bases left in between. The CDR3: CASSLGRIWVRAPQPQHF. In DNA, the CDR3 is TGTGCCAGCAGCTTAGGACGGATCTGGGTCAGGGCGCCCCAGCCCCAGCATTTT.

The rearrangement uses TRBV5-1 and TRBJ2-1; a weak D match, TRBD2 (6 bases). Looked up from germline, CDR1 is SGHRS and CDR2 is YFSETQ. The CDR3 contains 16 residues. Between the trimmed V and J ends, which lost 4 bases and 4 bases, there was a span of 18 bases. In DNA, the CDR3 is TGCGCCAGCAGCCTGGGGGGTAGGGGCGCGTACAATGAGCAGTTCTTC. Its protein product is CASSLGGRGAYNEQFF. The full variable domain, its missing parts supplied by reference TRBV5-1 and TRBJ2-1, is KAGVTQTPRYLIKTRGQQVTLSCSPISGHRSVSWYQQTPGQGLQFLFEYFSETQRNKGNFPGRFSGRQFSNSRSEMNVSTLELGDSALYLCASSLGGRGAYNEQFFGPGTRLTVL.

V gene TRBV6-4 combines with J gene TRBJ2-1, with D maybe TRBD2 (6 bases). Germline CDR1 reads MRHNA; CDR2 reads SNTAGT. With 3 bases removed from V and 6 bases from J, the gap between germline ends came to 15 bases. There are 15 residues in the CDR3. The CDR3 protein is CASSERPGSGNEQFF. DNA of the CDR3: TGTGCCAGCAGTGAACGACCCGGGAGCGGCAATGAGCAGTTCTTC.